Listed below are T cell receptor beta chains from one sample, sequenced in a study of blood T cell repertoires in COVID-19. The method was immunoSEQ multiplex PCR; TCRdb's version includes in-frame clones alone and lacks a portion of them. The sample gives 200,000 to 300,000 clones, approximately 78% of which show up once; roughly 12% is in the top ten. The sequencing sample was made of peripheral blood. These receptors all stem from a woman in her sixties or seventies with active or convalescent COVID-19. CDR3s include the opening cysteine and the closing phenylalanine or tryptophan. The D gene is left open where the match is weak. Clone size, where shown, is once, few, many, or a class for clones that have expanded.

j_call,clone_size,v_call,d_call,cdr3_nt,cdr3_aa
TRBJ1-1,-,TRBV29-1,-,TGCAGCGTTGAAGACCCACGGTACACTGAAGCTTTCTTT,CSVEDPRYTEAFF
TRBJ1-1,-,TRBV15,-,TGTGCCACCAGCAGAGGGGGGGGCCCCTACACTGAAGCTTTCTTT,CATSRGGGPYTEAFF
TRBJ1-1,-,TRBV11-2,-,TGTGCCAGCAGCTTAGGAAGGGGAGGGACTGAAGCTTTCTTT,CASSLGRGGTEAFF
TRBJ1-1,-,TRBV10-1,TRBD1,TGCGCCAGCAGGAGGGACAGGGTGACTGAAGCTTTCTTT,CASRRDRVTEAFF
TRBJ2-3,-,TRBV7-2,-,TGTGCCAGCAGCTTAGAGGGCGGGTACGGGTCCGCTACGCAGTATTTT,CASSLEGGYGSATQYF
TRBJ2-1,-,TRBV5-1,TRBD2,TGCGCCAGCAGCTATACTAGCGGGGGGAAGAATGAGCAGTTCTTC,CASSYTSGGKNEQFF
TRBJ2-5,-,TRBV6-2/TRBV6-3,-,TGTGCCAGCAGTCAGCCCGTAATTGGGCAGGAGACCCAGTACTTC,CASSQPVIGQETQYF
TRBJ2-7,once,TRBV5-1,TRBD1,TGCGCCAGCAGCTCGACAGGGGGCCGGGAGCAGTACTTC,CASSSTGGREQYF
TRBJ2-1,-,TRBV18,TRBD2,TGTGCCAGCTCACCACCAGTAGGACTAGCGGGTTCTACCTACAATGAGCAGTTCTTC,CASSPPVGLAGSTYNEQFF
TRBJ2-7,-,TRBV6-5,-,TGTGCCAGCTCACCAGGGTTCTACGAGCAGTACTTC,CASSPGFYEQYF
TRBJ1-1,-,TRBV10-3,-,TGTGCCATCATGGGCAGTCGGCACACTGAAGCTTTCTTT,CAIMGSRHTEAFF
TRBJ1-2,few,TRBV18,TRBD1,TGTGCCAGCTCACCCGACAGGGGCTATGGCTACACCTTC,CASSPDRGYGYTF
TRBJ2-5,-,TRBV6-5,TRBD2,TGTGCCAGCAGCCCGGGGGGGAACTACGAGACCCAGTACTTC,CASSPGGNYETQYF
TRBJ2-5,-,TRBV19,TRBD2,TGTGCCAGTAGTAAACTAGCGGGGGGTCAAGAGACCCAGTACTTC,CASSKLAGGQETQYF
TRBJ2-5,-,TRBV7-2,TRBD2,TGTGCCAGCAGCTTATGGCGGGGGGAAGAGACCCAGTACTTC,CASSLWRGEETQYF
TRBJ2-7,-,TRBV5-4,-,TGTGCCAGCAGCGGGAGCTCCTACGAGCAGTACTTC,CASSGSSYEQYF
TRBJ2-4,once,TRBV28,TRBD2,TGTGCCAGCAGTCCCGGGGGGGGGCCCAAAAACATTCAGTACTTC,CASSPGGGPKNIQYF
TRBJ2-1,-,TRBV6-5,TRBD2,TGTGCCAGCAGTTACGGGGTTGCGGGGGGGGACAATGAGCAGTTCTTC,CASSYGVAGGDNEQFF
TRBJ1-2,-,TRBV28,TRBD1,TGTGCCAGCAGTACCGGACAGGGGAACTATGGCTACACCTTC,CASSTGQGNYGYTF
TRBJ1-6,-,TRBV11-1,TRBD1,TGTGCCAGCAGCCCGACAGGGGGACTTGATTCACCCCTCCACTTT,CASSPTGGLDSPLHF
TRBJ1-6,-,TRBV2,TRBD1,TGTGCCAGCATGGACAGGGGATCCTATAATTCACCCCTCCACTTT,CASMDRGSYNSPLHF
TRBJ2-5,-,TRBV7-8,TRBD1,TGTGCCAGCGGGAGAACAGGGGACCAGGAGACCCAGTACTTC,CASGRTGDQETQYF
TRBJ2-3,-,TRBV27,-,TGTGCCAGCAGTTTATACAGGGACACAGATACGCAGTATTTT,CASSLYRDTDTQYF
TRBJ2-3,-,TRBV7-9,TRBD2,TGTGCCAGCAGTGGACTAGCGGGGGGGCCTGATAAGACAGATACGCAGTATTTT,CASSGLAGGPDKTDTQYF
TRBJ2-2,few,TRBV19,-,TGTGCCAGTAGTACCCCGGGACACCAGTTCGCGAACACCGGGGAGCTGTTTTTT,CASSTPGHQFANTGELFF
TRBJ1-1,-,TRBV6-6,TRBD1,TGTGCCAGCATCCCGGGGACAGGTTGGGAAGCTTTCTTT,CASIPGTGWEAFF
TRBJ1-4,-,TRBV18,-,TGTGCCAGCTCAAAGGGAGAGGGCAGTGAAAAACTGTTTTTT,CASSKGEGSEKLFF
TRBJ2-1,-,TRBV7-3,TRBD2,TGTGCCAGCAGCTTCCACCCCGGGACTACGTACAATGAGCAGTTCTTC,CASSFHPGTTYNEQFF
TRBJ2-3,-,TRBV5-4,TRBD2,TGTGCCAGCAGCTTGGGGCGGGGGAGTCAGCGCACAGATACGCAGTATTTT,CASSLGRGSQRTDTQYF
TRBJ1-2,-,TRBV3-1/TRBV3-2,TRBD1,TGTGCCAGCAGTCTGGGACAGGGACATAACTATGGCTACACCTTC,CASSLGQGHNYGYTF
TRBJ1-2,-,TRBV27,-,TGTGCCAGCAGTTTATTGCCGGGGTATGGCTACACCTTC,CASSLLPGYGYTF
TRBJ2-7,many,TRBV5-4,TRBD2,TGTGCCAGCAGCTTTCTAGCGGGGGCCCTCTCCTACGAGCAGTACTTC,CASSFLAGALSYEQYF
TRBJ1-5,-,TRBV9,TRBD1,TGTGCCAGCTCGAAGGGACAGTTGGGCAATCAGCCCCAGCATTTT,CASSKGQLGNQPQHF
TRBJ2-7,-,TRBV27,TRBD2,TGTGCCAGCAGTATGACTAGCGGGGGTAACGAGCAGTACTTC,CASSMTSGGNEQYF
TRBJ2-4,-,TRBV3-1/TRBV3-2,-,TGTGCCAGCAGCCAAAGGGGGAACATTCAGTACTTC,CASSQRGNIQYF
TRBJ2-7,few,TRBV6-2/TRBV6-3,TRBD2,TGTGCCAGCAGTGGTCGCGGGACTAGCGGGGGGTACTCCTACGAGCAGTACTTC,CASSGRGTSGGYSYEQYF
TRBJ2-2,-,TRBV7-9,-,TGTGCCAGCAGCGGAGACAGTACTCGAGCCGGGGAGCTGTTTTTT,CASSGDSTRAGELFF
TRBJ2-3,-,TRBV7-9,TRBD2,TGTGCCAGCAGCTCCGGACTAGCGGGGGCCCGCACAGATACGCAGTATTTT,CASSSGLAGARTDTQYF
TRBJ1-6,once,TRBV3-1/TRBV3-2,-,TGTGCCAGCAGTCAGCAGGGGAGGGGGAATTCACCCCTCCACTTT,CASSQQGRGNSPLHF
TRBJ2-5,-,TRBV11-2,-,TGTGCCAGCAGCTTAGACTCGATCGGGACCCAGTACTTC,CASSLDSIGTQYF
TRBJ2-7,-,TRBV7-9,TRBD1,TGTGCCAGCAGCTCTCTACCAGGGACAGGGGTAGAGCAGTACTTC,CASSSLPGTGVEQYF